These 2 T cell receptor beta chains came from one sample sequenced in a study of T cell repertoires in cytomegalovirus infection. No antigen is known for these receptors. From the reads, TCRdb called clonotypes with MiXCR, one entry per CDR3 protein. The table has more than 250,000 distinct CDR3 sequences, roughly 25% seen once. Sequenced here: cultured PBMCs, sampled from culture after CMV antigen stimulation. These receptors all come from a human donor in good health (CMV status not recorded). Some clones in this sample may be carry-over from other donors' samples.

This clonotype came up a few times. The CDR3 spells CASSSFGLGGYNEQFF. For the CDR3, the DNA is TGTGCCAGCAGCTCCTTTGGTCTAGGGGGGTACAATGAGCAGTTCTTC. The rearrangement joins TRBV5-6 to TRBJ2-1; D may be TRBD1 or TRBD2 (6 bases each). Germline CDR1 reads SGHDT; CDR2 reads YYEEEE. This CDR3 has 16 amino acids. Trimming took 3 bases from V and 4 from J, leaving 17 bases between them.

The chain is built from TRBV5-1 and TRBJ2-5, with 7 bases aligning to TRBD1. J lost 6 bases, V lost 4 bases, and 6 bases had no gene match. Germline CDR1 SGHRS, CDR2 YFSETQ. The CDR3 contains 13 residues. The chain's CDR3 is CASSRQGGKTQYF. Written as DNA, the CDR3 is TGCGCCAGCAGCCGACAGGGCGGAAAGACCCAGTACTTC.